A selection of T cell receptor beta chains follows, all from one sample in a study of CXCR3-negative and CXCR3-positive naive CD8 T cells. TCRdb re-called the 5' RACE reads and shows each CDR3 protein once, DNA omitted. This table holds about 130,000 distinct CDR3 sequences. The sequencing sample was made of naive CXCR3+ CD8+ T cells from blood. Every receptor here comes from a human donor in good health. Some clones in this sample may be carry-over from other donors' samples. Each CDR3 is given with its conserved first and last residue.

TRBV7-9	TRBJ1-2	CASSLVFRDTSNYGYTF
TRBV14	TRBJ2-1	CASSTGLHSYNEQFF
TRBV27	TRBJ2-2	CASSLAGGPNTGELFF
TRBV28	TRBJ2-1	CASSSRDAYNEQFF
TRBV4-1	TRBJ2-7	CASSQERAGWKDEQYF
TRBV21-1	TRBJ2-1	CASSYLKKGPGEQFF
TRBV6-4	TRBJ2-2	CASSESGTTGELFF
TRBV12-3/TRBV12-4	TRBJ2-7	CASSFYPGYEQYF
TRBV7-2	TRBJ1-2	CASSSLPRDGYGYTF
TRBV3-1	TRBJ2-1	CASSQDWGRGYNEQFF
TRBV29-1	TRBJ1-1	CSALTDNTEAFF
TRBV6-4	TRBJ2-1	CASSDSWGNEQFF
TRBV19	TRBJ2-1	CASSSGGMDEQFF
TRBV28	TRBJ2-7	CASTIWGQGRGTYEQYF
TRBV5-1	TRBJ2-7	CASSPSRASNQRVPYEQYF
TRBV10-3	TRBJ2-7	CAISEVGGDYEQYF
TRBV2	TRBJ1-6	CASSLIGLAPLHF
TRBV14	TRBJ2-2	CASSLMTGGLFF
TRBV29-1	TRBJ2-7	CSVEVSGVGSYEQYF
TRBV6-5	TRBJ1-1	CASSYSEAGQAFF
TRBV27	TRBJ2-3	CASSLSSSGGTDTQYF
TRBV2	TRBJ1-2	CASSEALLGGNYGYTF
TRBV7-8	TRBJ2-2	CASSRSGQGNTGELFF
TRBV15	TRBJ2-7	CATSPGLYEQYF
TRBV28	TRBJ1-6	CASSWDTNSPLHF